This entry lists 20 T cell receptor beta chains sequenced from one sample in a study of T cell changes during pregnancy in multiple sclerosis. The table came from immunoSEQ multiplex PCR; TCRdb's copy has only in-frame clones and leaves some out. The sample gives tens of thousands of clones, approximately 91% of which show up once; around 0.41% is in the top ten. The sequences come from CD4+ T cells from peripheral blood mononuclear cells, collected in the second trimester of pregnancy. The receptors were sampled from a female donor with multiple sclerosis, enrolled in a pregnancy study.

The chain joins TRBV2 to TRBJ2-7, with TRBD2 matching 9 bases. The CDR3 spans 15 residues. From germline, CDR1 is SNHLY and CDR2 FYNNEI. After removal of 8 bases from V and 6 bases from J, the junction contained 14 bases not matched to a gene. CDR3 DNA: TGTGCCAGCTTGGCGGGAGGGAATGCAGGGAGCGAGCAGTACTTC. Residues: CASLAGGNAGSEQYF.

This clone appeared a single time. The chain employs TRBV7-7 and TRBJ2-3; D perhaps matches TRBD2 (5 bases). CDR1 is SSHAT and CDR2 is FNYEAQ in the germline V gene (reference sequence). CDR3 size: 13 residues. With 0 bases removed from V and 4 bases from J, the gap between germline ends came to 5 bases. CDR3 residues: CASSLAEADTQYF. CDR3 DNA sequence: TGTGCCAGCAGCTTAGCGGAGGCAGATACGCAGTATTTT.

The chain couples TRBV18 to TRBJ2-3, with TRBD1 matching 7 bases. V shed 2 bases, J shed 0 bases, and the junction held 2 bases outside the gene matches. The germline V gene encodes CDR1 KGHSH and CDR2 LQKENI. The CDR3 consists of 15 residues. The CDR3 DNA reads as TGTGCCAGCTCACCATCACAGGGGAGCACAGATACGCAGTATTTT. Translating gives CASSPSQGSTDTQYF.

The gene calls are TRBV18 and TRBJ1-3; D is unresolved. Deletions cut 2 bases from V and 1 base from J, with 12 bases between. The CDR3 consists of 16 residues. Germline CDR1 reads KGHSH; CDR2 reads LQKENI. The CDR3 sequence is CASSPSGVLSGNTIYF. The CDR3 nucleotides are TGTGCCAGCTCACCATCAGGTGTCCTTTCTGGAAACACCATATATTTT.

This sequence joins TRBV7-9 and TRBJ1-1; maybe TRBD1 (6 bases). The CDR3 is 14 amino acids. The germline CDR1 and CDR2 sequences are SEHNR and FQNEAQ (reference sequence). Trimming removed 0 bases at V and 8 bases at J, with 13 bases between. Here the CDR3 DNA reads TGTGCCAGCAGCTTAGCCGGACGGACAGCAGAAGCTTTCTTT. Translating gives CASSLAGRTAEAFF.

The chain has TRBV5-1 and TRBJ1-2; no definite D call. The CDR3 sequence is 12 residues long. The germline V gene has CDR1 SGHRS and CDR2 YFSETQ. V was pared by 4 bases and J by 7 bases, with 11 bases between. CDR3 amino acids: CASSHGAAGYTF. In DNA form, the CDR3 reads TGCGCCAGCAGCCACGGAGCGGCTGGCTACACCTTC.

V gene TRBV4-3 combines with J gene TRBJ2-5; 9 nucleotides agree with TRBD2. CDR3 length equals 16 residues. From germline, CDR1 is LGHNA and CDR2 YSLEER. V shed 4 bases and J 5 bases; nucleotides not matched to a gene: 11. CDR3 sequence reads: CASSPSVAGVRETQYF. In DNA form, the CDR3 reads TGCGCCAGCAGCCCATCCGTAGCGGGGGTAAGGGAGACCCAGTACTTC.

The CDR3 DNA sequence: TGTGCCAGCAGTTACTTCGGGACAGGGGTATCCTACGAGCAGTACTTC. Translation gives CASSYFGTGVSYEQYF. This chain joins TRBV6-5 and TRBJ2-7; 10 bases match TRBD1. There are 16 residues in the CDR3. With 1 base clipped from V and 1 base from J, the junction kept 4 bases outside the gene matches. Germline CDR1 MNHEY, CDR2 SVGAGI.

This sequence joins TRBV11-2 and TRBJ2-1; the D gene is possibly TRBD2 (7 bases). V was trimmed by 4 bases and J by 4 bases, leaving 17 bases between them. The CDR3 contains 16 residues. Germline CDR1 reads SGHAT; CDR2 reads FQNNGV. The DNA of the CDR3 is TGTGCCAGCAGCTGGGGGGGGCGGATAAGTTACAATGAGCAGTTCTTC. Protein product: CASSWGGRISYNEQFF.

The CDR3 sequence is CASRRVELAANEQFF. CDR3 in DNA: TGCGCCAGCAGAAGGGTGGAGTTAGCGGCCAATGAGCAGTTCTTC. The V and J genes are TRBV5-1 and TRBJ2-1; D may be TRBD2 (6 bases). The CDR3 spans 15 residues. V gave up 5 bases and J gave up 6 bases, with 18 bases separating them. In germline, CDR1 is SGHRS, CDR2 YFSETQ.

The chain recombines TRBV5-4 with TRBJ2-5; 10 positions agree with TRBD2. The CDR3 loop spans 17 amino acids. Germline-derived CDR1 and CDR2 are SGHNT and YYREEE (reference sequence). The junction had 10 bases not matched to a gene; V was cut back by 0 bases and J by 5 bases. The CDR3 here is CASSLEGLSGGAETQYF. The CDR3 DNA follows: TGTGCCAGCAGCTTGGAGGGGCTGAGCGGGGGGGCGGAGACCCAGTACTTC.

The CDR3 nucleotides are TGCAGCGGGGGGACAGGGGGACAAGAGACCCAGTACTTC. This encodes CSGGTGGQETQYF. The chain is built from TRBV29-1 and TRBJ2-5; 11 bases line up with TRBD1. The germline gives CDR1 SQVTM, CDR2 ANQGSEA. V gave up 7 bases and J gave up 2 bases; unmatched junction bases: 3. The CDR3 spans 13 residues.

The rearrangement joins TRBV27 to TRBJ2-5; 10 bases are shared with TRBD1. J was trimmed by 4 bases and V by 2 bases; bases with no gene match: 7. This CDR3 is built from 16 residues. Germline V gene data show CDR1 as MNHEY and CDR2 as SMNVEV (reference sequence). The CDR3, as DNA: TGTGCCAGCAGTTTAAGGACAGGGGGTATTAGAGAGACCCAGTACTTC. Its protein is CASSLRTGGIRETQYF.

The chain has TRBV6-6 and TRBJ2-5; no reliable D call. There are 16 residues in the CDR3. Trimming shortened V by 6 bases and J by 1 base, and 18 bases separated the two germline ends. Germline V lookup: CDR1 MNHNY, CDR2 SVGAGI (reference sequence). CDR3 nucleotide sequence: TGTGCCAGCAGCCCCAATGTTGGCCTCTTCCAAGAGACCCAGTACTTC. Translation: CASSPNVGLFQETQYF.

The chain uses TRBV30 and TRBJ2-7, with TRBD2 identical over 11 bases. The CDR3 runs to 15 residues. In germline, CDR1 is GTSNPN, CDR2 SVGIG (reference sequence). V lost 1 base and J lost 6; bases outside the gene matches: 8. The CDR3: CAWSGLAGPLSEQYF. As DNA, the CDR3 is TGTGCCTGGAGTGGACTAGCGGGGCCGCTTAGCGAGCAGTACTTC.

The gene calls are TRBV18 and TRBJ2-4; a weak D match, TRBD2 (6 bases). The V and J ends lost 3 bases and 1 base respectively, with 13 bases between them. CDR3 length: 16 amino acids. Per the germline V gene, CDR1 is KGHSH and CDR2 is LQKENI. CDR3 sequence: CASSPTWGEAKNIQYF. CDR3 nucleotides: TGTGCCAGCTCACCGACTTGGGGGGAGGCCAAAAACATTCAGTACTTC.

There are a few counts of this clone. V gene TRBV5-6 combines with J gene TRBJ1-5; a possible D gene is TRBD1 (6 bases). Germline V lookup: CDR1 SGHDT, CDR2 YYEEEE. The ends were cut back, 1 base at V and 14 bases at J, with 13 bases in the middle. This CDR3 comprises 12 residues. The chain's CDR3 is CASSLFVGQEHF. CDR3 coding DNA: TGTGCCAGCAGCTTGTTTGTGGGACAAGAGCATTTT.

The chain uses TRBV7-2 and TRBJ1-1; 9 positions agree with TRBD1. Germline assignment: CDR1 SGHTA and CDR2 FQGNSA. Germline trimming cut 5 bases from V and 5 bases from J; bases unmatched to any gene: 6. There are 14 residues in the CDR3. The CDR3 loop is CASSPGQGRTEAFF. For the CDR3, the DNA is TGTGCCAGCAGCCCGGGACAGGGTAGGACTGAAGCTTTCTTT.

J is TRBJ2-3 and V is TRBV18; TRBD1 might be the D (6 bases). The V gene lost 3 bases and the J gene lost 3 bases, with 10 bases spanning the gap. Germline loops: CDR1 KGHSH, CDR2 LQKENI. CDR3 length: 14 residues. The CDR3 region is CASSPAQGTDTQYF. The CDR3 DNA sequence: TGTGCCAGCTCACCGGCGCAGGGGACAGATACGCAGTATTTT.

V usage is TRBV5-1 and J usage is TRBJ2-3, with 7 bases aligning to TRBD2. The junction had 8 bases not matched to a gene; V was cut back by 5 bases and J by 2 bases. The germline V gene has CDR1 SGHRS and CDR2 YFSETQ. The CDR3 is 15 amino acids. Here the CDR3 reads CASRPRDYYTDTQYF. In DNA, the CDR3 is TGCGCCAGCAGGCCCCGGGACTACTACACAGATACGCAGTATTTT.